The sequence of this T cell receptor beta chain was determined in a study of T cells in Graves' hyperthyroidism and ophthalmopathy. There are many counts of this clonotype. Its matching antigen is unknown. CDR1 is SGHAT and CDR2 is FQNNGV in the germline V gene. The CDR3 consists of 15 residues. Trimming pared 2 bases from V and 6 bases from J, leaving 11 bases between. The study excluded patients with uncontrolled infection, other autoimmune disease, pregnancy or lactation. The diagnostic basis comprised clinical symptoms, serum thyroxine and TRAb, thyroid ultrasound and orbital computed tomography. TCR beta CDR3 regions were amplified from RNA. The study used the HTBI primer set for a first-round RT-PCR of the TCR CDR3. TCRdb processed the multiplex PCR reads anew with MiXCR; each CDR3 protein has one entry. The sample contains around 700,000 distinct CDR3 sequences, about 17% of which appear only once.

The study, taken as a whole, reports: The model's output predicted ophthalmopathy at a median of about 6.5 months prior to onset.

This receptor was identified in a woman between 50 and 59 years old with Graves' hyperthyroidism that later progressed to Graves' ophthalmopathy. Sequences were obtained from blood. The V gene is TRBV11-2, the J gene TRBJ1-6; D ambiguous. Here the CDR3 reads CASSLNGEGNSPLHF. For the CDR3, the DNA is TGTGCCAGCAGCTTAAACGGGGAGGGTAATTCACCCCTCCACTTT.